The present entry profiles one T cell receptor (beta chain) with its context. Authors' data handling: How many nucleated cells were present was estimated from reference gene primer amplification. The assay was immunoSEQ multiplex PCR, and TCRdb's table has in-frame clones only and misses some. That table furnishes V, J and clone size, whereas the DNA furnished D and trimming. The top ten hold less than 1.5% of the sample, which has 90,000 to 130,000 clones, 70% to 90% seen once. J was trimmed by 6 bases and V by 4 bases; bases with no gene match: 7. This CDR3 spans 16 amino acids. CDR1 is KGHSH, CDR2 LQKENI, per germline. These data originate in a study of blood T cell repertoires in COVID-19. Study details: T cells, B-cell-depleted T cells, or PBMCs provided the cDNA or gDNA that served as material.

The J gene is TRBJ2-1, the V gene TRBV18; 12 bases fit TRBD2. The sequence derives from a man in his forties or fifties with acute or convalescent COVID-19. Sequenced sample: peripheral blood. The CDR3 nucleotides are TGTGCCAGCTCACAATGGACTAGCGGGATGTTCAATGAGCAGTTCTTC. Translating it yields CASSQWTSGMFNEQFF.